Sequencing of this T cell receptor beta chain was carried out in a study of cytomegalovirus exposure and HLA in healthy donors. PCR used 60 Vbeta primers and 13 Jbeta primers. The table came from immunoSEQ multiplex PCR; TCRdb's copy has only in-frame clones and leaves some out. Here the sample spans under 200,000 clones, over 70% being singletons. At collection, donors were nominally healthy, but unrecorded immune exposures were probable. Per germline, CDR1 LNHNV and CDR2 YYDKDF (reference sequence). V shed 6 bases, J shed 2 bases, and the junction held 8 bases outside the gene matches. This CDR3 region has 15 residues. Findings and limits, study-wide: Exclusion as indistinguishable affected some V segments, including TRBV6-2 and TRBV6-3. In terms of immune exposure information, only CMV serostatus was available.

A remark on this clone: Its specificity is not known.

The sequenced sample was PBMCs. This TCR came from a woman between 45 and 60 years old in good health and CMV-seronegative. This chain joins TRBV15 and TRBJ2-3; 7 bases are shared with TRBD1. CDR3 residues: CATSKDRSDTDTQYF. Written as DNA, the CDR3 is TGTGCCACCAGTAAGGACAGGTCTGACACAGATACGCAGTATTTT. Full variable domain (remainder filled in from reference TRBV15 and TRBJ2-3): DAMVIQNPRYQVTQFGKPVTLSCSQTLNHNVMYWYQQKSSQAPKLLFHYYDKDFNNEADTPDNFQSRRPNTSFCFLDIRSPGLGDTAMYLCATSKDRSDTDTQYFGPGTRLTVL.